These 8 T cell receptor beta chains share one sample of origin, sequenced in a study of cytomegalovirus exposure and HLA in healthy donors. Researchers ran the PCR with 60 Vbeta and 13 Jbeta primers. Profiling relied on immunoSEQ multiplex PCR, and the TCRdb table lists in-frame clones only, not all of them. The sample has about 160,000 clones; 80% to 90% are singletons. The material sequenced was PBMCs. These receptors were taken from a woman aged 18 to 35 in good health and CMV-seronegative.

The DNA for the CDR3 is TGTGCCAGCAGCTCCGGGAAAGCGAAAGAAGCTTTCTTT. Amino acid sequence: CASSSGKAKEAFF. The chain links TRBV5-4 to TRBJ1-1; D gene uncertain. Germline CDR1 SGHNT, CDR2 YYREEE (reference sequence). This CDR3 is built from 13 residues. V lost 3 bases, J lost 8 bases, and 14 bases lay in between.

The chain carries TRBV6-5 and TRBJ2-1; 9 positions match TRBD2. Germline loops: CDR1 MNHEY, CDR2 SVGAGI. The CDR3 extends over 14 amino acids. Germline trimming cut 6 bases from V and 12 bases from J; bases unmatched to any gene: 12. DNA for the CDR3: TGTGCCAGCAGATACAATTTAGCGGGAGCGGGGCAGTTCTTC. Its translation is CASRYNLAGAGQFF.

The chain carries TRBV5-1 and TRBJ2-7; D is possibly TRBD2 (5 bases). CDR1 is SGHRS, CDR2 YFSETQ, per germline. The CDR3 totals 13 residues. V dropped 0 bases and J dropped 9 bases, with 13 bases sitting between them. The CDR3 DNA follows: TGCGCCAGCAGCTTGGACTACCCCGAGGGGCAGTACTTC. Its translation: CASSLDYPEGQYF. Based on the CDR3 plus reference TRBV5-1 and TRBJ2-7, the full variable domain is KAGVTQTPRYLIKTRGQQVTLSCSPISGHRSVSWYQQTPGQGLQFLFEYFSETQRNKGNFPGRFSGRQFSNSRSEMNVSTLELGDSALYLCASSLDYPEGQYFGPGTRLTVT.

The rearrangement links TRBV7-2 to TRBJ2-4; 10 positions agree with TRBD2. The ends lost 1 base at V and 2 bases at J; junction bases unmatched: 2. Germline V gene lookup returns CDR1 SGHTA and CDR2 FQGNSA. The CDR3 runs to 16 residues. In nucleotides, the CDR3 is TGTGCCAGCAGCTTAGAACTAGCGGGGACCAAAAACATTCAGTACTTC. The encoded protein is CASSLELAGTKNIQYF.

The J gene is TRBJ2-7, the V gene TRBV6-5; 9 nucleotides match TRBD1. The CDR3 sequence is 15 residues long. V lost 1 base to trimming and J lost 6 bases; unmatched junction nucleotides: 7. Per germline, CDR1 MNHEY and CDR2 SVGAGI. The CDR3 bases are TGTGCCAGCAGTTACTTTGGGACAGGGTCATCCGAGCAGTACTTC. Encoded protein: CASSYFGTGSSEQYF.

The chain links TRBV6-5 to TRBJ2-7; D uncertain. Germline loops: CDR1 MNHEY, CDR2 SVGAGI. The CDR3 covers 13 residues. V lost 5 bases and J lost 2, with 10 bases in between. The CDR3 DNA reads as TGTGCCAGCAGTGTGGGCAGGACCTACGAGCAGTACTTC. Translating it yields CASSVGRTYEQYF.

The chain joins TRBV2 to TRBJ1-4, with 9 bases lining up with TRBD1. The V gene end was trimmed by 9 bases and the J gene end by 4 bases; junction bases not matched to a gene: 3. Germline CDR1 SNHLY, CDR2 FYNNEI. The CDR3 is 13 residues long. The CDR3 sequence is CASGDRDNEKLFF. The CDR3 nucleotides read TGTGCCAGTGGGGACAGGGATAATGAAAAACTGTTTTTT.

In DNA form, the CDR3 reads TGTGCCAGCAGTTTGGCTAGCGGGAGTTCCTACGAGCAGTACTTC. It translates to CASSLASGSSYEQYF. The chain couples TRBV28 to TRBJ2-7; 10 bases match TRBD2. The CDR3 length is 15 residues. J lost 1 base, V lost 3 bases, and 3 bases had no gene match. Per the germline V gene, CDR1 is MDHEN and CDR2 is SYDVKM.